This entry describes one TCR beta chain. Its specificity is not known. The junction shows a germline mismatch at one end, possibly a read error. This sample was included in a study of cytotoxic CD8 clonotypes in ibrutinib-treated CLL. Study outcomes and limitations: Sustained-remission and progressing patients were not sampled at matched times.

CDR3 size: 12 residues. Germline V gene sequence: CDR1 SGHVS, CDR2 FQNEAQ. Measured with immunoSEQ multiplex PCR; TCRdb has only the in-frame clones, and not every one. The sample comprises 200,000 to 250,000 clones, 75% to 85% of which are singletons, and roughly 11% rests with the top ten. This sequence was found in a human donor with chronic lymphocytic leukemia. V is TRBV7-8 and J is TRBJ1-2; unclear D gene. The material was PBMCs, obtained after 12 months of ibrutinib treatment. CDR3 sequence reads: CASSEMVYGHTF. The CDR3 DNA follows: TGTGCCAGCAGCGAAATGGTCTATGGCCACACCTTC.